Detailed here is one T cell receptor beta chain. Trimming removed 1 base at V and 10 bases at J, with 16 bases between. This CDR3 contains 14 residues. The germline V gene has CDR1 SGHVS and CDR2 FNYEAQ. Sequencing used immunoSEQ multiplex PCR; TCRdb keeps in-frame clones, though not all of them. The table records about 33,000 clones, roughly 90% of them present only once. The sample belongs to a study of blood T cell repertoires in COVID-19. Study background: The United States, Italy and Spain were the sources of the acute and convalescent COVID-19 samples.

This sequence joins TRBV7-6 and TRBJ1-1; D is undetermined. Source material: peripheral blood. This clonotype originated in a human donor in a cohort sampled during active COVID-19. For the CDR3, the DNA is TGTGCCAGCAGCTTAGATCGTAGGGAGGCGCGAGCTTTCTTT. Encoded protein: CASSLDRREARAFF.